Presented here are 21 T cell receptor beta chains from one specimen sequenced in a study of post-analysis software for immune sequencing data. Study findings and constraints: TRBV5-6, TRBV5-1 and TRBV20-1 were among a few TRBV segments more frequent in patients than controls.

Included in the TCR beta cDNA libraries were unique molecular identifiers. MiXCR, applied by TCRdb to the PCR reads, yields one record per CDR3 protein. Of hundreds of thousands of distinct CDR3 sequences in the sample, roughly 58% were seen once. Their antigen targets remain unknown. The material sequenced was blood. The origin of the receptors is a girl between 10 and 17 years old with multiple sclerosis.

This clonotype was observed a handful of times. A much larger clone is a single base away; this may be a read error. The CDR3, as DNA: TGTGCCAGCAGTTATCCAAGGGACAAGGGGACCTACGAGCAGTACTTC. Translating gives CASSYPRDKGTYEQYF. The chain joins TRBV6-5 to TRBJ2-7; D perhaps matches TRBD1 (6 bases). The germline CDR1 and CDR2 sequences are MNHEY and SVGAGI. The CDR3 covers 16 residues. Trimming removed 3 bases from V and 2 bases from J, with 17 bases in between.

The CDR3 DNA reads as TGTGCCAGCAGCTTAGCGCTGAGCGGGAGTAGCAACGAGCAGTACTTC. Protein: CASSLALSGSSNEQYF. The rearrangement links TRBV7-9 to TRBJ2-4; 8 bases match TRBD2. The tail of the sequence fits TRBJ2-7 better, so the J call may be wrong. The length of the CDR3 is 16 residues. Germline CDR1 is SEHNR and CDR2 is FQNEAQ (reference sequence).

This clonotype appeared a few times. CDR3 nucleotides: TGTGCCACCAGCGTCCAGGGGTGGGATACGCAGTATTTT. Its translation is CATSVQGWDTQYF. The J gene is TRBJ2-3, the V gene TRBV15; a possible D gene is TRBD1 (6 bases). Trimming removed 5 bases from V and 6 bases from J, with 12 bases in between. CDR3 size: 13 residues. Per germline, CDR1 LNHNV and CDR2 YYDKDF (reference sequence).

The chain links TRBV12-3 or TRBV12-4 to TRBJ2-3, with TRBD1 matching over 9 bases. This CDR3 has 15 amino acids. With 7 bases clipped from V and 6 bases from J, the junction kept 11 bases outside the gene matches. The CDR3: CASNPGTGKIDTQYF. The CDR3 nucleotides read TGTGCCAGCAACCCGGGGACAGGGAAGATCGATACGCAGTATTTT.

The V call is TRBV2, the J call TRBJ2-6, with D hard to call. Trimming stripped 5 bases from V and 0 bases from J, with 14 bases between. Germline lookup yields CDR1 SNHLY and CDR2 FYNNEI. This CDR3 has 17 residues. The CDR3, as DNA: TGTGCCAGCAGTACTATAGGGCAAAACTCTGGGGCCAACGTCCTGACTTTC. Amino acids: CASSTIGQNSGANVLTF.

In its sample, this clonotype was seen a few times. V is TRBV7-9 and J is TRBJ2-7; 10 bases are a match to TRBD2. The CDR3 is 15 amino acids. CDR1 and CDR2 (germline): SEHNR, FQNEAQ (reference sequence). With V trimmed by 6 bases and J by 6 bases, 11 bases remained unmatched. CDR3 DNA: TGTGCCAGCAGTAGGAAGACCGGGACTAGCGCCGAGCAGTACTTC. It codes for CASSRKTGTSAEQYF. Filled out from reference TRBV7-9 and TRBJ2-7, the complete variable domain reads DTGVSQNPRHKITKRGQNVTFRCDPISEHNRLYWYRQTLGQGPEFLTYFQNEAQLEKSRLLSDRFSAERPKGSFSTLEIQRTEQGDSAMYLCASSRKTGTSAEQYFGPGTRLTVT.

This chain links TRBV18 with TRBJ2-3; TRBD1 might be the D (6 bases). Trimming took 3 bases from V and 4 from J, leaving 8 bases between them. The CDR3 totals 13 residues. CDR1 and CDR2 from the germline V gene are KGHSH and LQKENI. CDR3 nucleotide sequence: TGTGCCAGCTCACCTGGACAGCCAGATACGCAGTATTTT. The encoded protein is CASSPGQPDTQYF.

This rearrangement joins TRBV12-3 or TRBV12-4 to TRBJ1-5; 7 nucleotides match TRBD1. V lost 4 bases to trimming and J lost 2 bases; unmatched junction nucleotides: 8. CDR3 length: 16 amino acids. The CDR3 DNA reads TGTGCCAGCAGTTCTCCTACAGGGGCGGGCAATCAGCCCCAGCATTTT. It codes for CASSSPTGAGNQPQHF.

This rearrangement joins TRBV7-2 to TRBJ2-2; the match to TRBD2 covers 14 bases. CDR1 and CDR2 (germline): SGHTA, FQGNSA. This CDR3 spans 18 amino acids. Trimming at V came to 5 bases and at J to 1 base, leaving 6 bases not matched to a gene. DNA for the CDR3: TGTGCCAGCAGCACCCAAGGACTAGCGGGAGGGAACACCGGGGAGCTGTTTTTT. Translating it yields CASSTQGLAGGNTGELFF.

The chain links TRBV7-9 to TRBJ2-4; D is ambiguous. Deletions cut 5 bases from V and 8 bases from J, with 16 bases between. The CDR3 runs 14 residues. Per germline, CDR1 SEHNR and CDR2 FQNEAQ (reference sequence). The CDR3: CASSPRRVGDIQYF. In nucleotides, the CDR3 is TGTGCCAGCAGCCCGCGTCGGGTCGGAGACATTCAGTACTTC.

V and J are TRBV5-1 and TRBJ2-1, with D perhaps TRBD1 or TRBD2 (5 bases each). The CDR3 is 14 residues long. Looked up from germline, CDR1 is SGHRS and CDR2 is YFSETQ. Trimming took off 5 bases at V and 5 bases at J, with 14 bases between the two ends. CDR3 in amino acids: CASRFGDGNNEQFF. DNA for the CDR3: TGCGCCAGCAGGTTCGGGGACGGAAACAATGAGCAGTTCTTC.

The chain employs TRBV20-1 and TRBJ1-1; D is perhaps TRBD1 (5 bases). Germline-derived CDR1 and CDR2 are DFQATT and SNEGSKA (reference sequence). V was trimmed by 1 base and J by 7 bases, leaving 16 bases between them. The CDR3 extends over 14 amino acids. CDR3 sequence (DNA): TGCAGTGCTAGAGTCGGCGGGACGGCAAGTGAAGCTTTCTTT. Amino acids: CSARVGGTASEAFF.

This clonotype has more than one count but fewer than ten. V and J are TRBV12-3 or TRBV12-4 and TRBJ2-7, with D perhaps TRBD1 (6 bases). The J call is doubtful: the DNA matches TRBJ2-5 better. The CDR3 length is 14 residues. CDR3 protein: CASSSISGAETQYF. The DNA for the CDR3 is TGTGCCAGCAGTTCCATCTCAGGGGCGGAGACCCAGTACTTC.

The sample holds a few counts of this clonotype. The gene calls are TRBV5-1 and TRBJ2-7, with 8 bases matching TRBD1. Germline V gene data show CDR1 as SGHRS and CDR2 as YFSETQ. V was pared by 3 bases and J by 2 bases, with 10 bases of the junction left unmatched. CDR3 length: 16 residues. CDR3 in DNA: TGCGCCAGCAGCTCGCTAAATACAGGGGGAACCTACGAGCAGTACTTC. Translating gives CASSSLNTGGTYEQYF.

The sample holds a few counts of this clonotype. The chain is built from TRBV20-1 and TRBJ2-3; D remains unclear. The CDR3 length is 10 residues. Trimming stripped 8 bases from V and 6 bases from J, with 9 bases between. CDR1 DFQATT and CDR2 SNEGSKA come from the germline V gene (reference sequence). CDR3: CSTDGDTQYF. CDR3 sequence (DNA): TGCAGTACTGACGGGGATACGCAGTATTTT.

CDR3 loop: CASSLLRTGLSPSNVLTF. The CDR3 DNA is TGTGCCAGCAGCTTATTACGGACAGGGTTATCTCCGTCCAACGTCCTGACTTTC. V and J are TRBV7-9 and TRBJ2-6; 8 nucleotides agree with TRBD1. From germline, CDR1 is SEHNR and CDR2 FQNEAQ (reference sequence). V was clipped by 2 bases and J by 8 bases; unmatched bases: 14. CDR3 length: 18 residues.

V usage is TRBV11-2 and J usage is TRBJ2-7; the match to TRBD2 covers 9 bases. Germline CDR1 SGHAT, CDR2 FQNNGV. The CDR3 length is 16 residues. The J segment lost 0 bases and the V segment lost 1 base, leaving 4 bases of the junction unmatched. The CDR3 spells CASSLAAGGISYEQYF. The CDR3 DNA sequence: TGTGCCAGCAGCTTAGCGGCGGGAGGGATCTCCTACGAGCAGTACTTC. Variable domain in full (rest from reference TRBV11-2 and TRBJ2-7): EAGVAQSPRYKIIEKRQSVAFWCNPISGHATLYWYQQILGQGPKLLIQFQNNGVVDDSQLPKDRFSAERLKGVDSTLKIQPAKLEDSAVYLCASSLAAGGISYEQYFGPGTRLTVT.

The chain carries TRBV6-5 and TRBJ2-1; either TRBD1 or TRBD2 may fit D (5 bases each). Germline-derived CDR1 and CDR2 are MNHEY and SVGAGI. The V and J ends lost 2 bases and 9 bases respectively, with 11 bases between them. CDR3 length: 13 amino acids. DNA of the CDR3: TGTGCCAGCAGTTACACGGGGACGGGTGAGCAGTTCTTC. It yields the protein CASSYTGTGEQFF.

This sequence joins TRBV6-5 and TRBJ2-2, with TRBD2 matching 13 bases. The CDR3 extends over 16 amino acids. CDR1 MNHEY and CDR2 SVGAGI come from the germline V gene. Trimming at V came to 6 bases and at J to 5 bases, leaving 6 bases not matched to a gene. The CDR3: CASRKGTSGTTGELFF. The CDR3 DNA follows: TGTGCCAGCAGGAAAGGGACTAGCGGGACAACCGGGGAGCTGTTTTTT.

This chain joins TRBV5-5 and TRBJ2-6, with TRBD2 as a possible D gene (7 bases). The CDR3 is 16 amino acids. Germline CDR1 SGHKS, CDR2 YYEKEE (reference sequence). Trimming stripped 0 bases from V and 4 bases from J, with 11 bases between. CDR3 in DNA: TGTGCCAGCAGCTTGGCGGGGGGCAGAGGGGCCAACGTCCTGACTTTC. Its translation: CASSLAGGRGANVLTF.

V gene TRBV5-1 combines with J gene TRBJ2-7; weak D call: TRBD1 (8 bases). V was cut by 4 bases and J by 3 bases, with 17 bases left in between. Looked up from germline, CDR1 is SGHRS and CDR2 is YFSETQ. The CDR3 covers 15 residues. Here the CDR3 reads CASSGQGGAYYEQYF. CDR3 bases: TGCGCCAGCAGCGGACAGGGAGGGGCGTACTACGAGCAGTACTTC.